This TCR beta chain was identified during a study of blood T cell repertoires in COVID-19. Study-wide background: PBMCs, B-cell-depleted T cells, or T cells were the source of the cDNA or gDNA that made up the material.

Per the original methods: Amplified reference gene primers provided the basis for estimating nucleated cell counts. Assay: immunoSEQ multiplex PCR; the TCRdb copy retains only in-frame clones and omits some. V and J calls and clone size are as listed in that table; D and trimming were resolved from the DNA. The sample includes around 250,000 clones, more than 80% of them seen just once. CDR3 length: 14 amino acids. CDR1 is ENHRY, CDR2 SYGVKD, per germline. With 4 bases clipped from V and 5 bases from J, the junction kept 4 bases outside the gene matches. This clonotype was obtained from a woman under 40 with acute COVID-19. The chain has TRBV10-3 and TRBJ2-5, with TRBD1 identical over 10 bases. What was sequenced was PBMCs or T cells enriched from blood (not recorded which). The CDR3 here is CAISGPGQGETQYF. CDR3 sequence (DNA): TGTGCCATCAGTGGACCGGGACAGGGGGAGACCCAGTACTTC.